This TCR beta chain appears in the sequencing data of a study of T cell repertoires in cytomegalovirus infection. Whole-study results and caveats: Cumulative frequency of public TCR beta families picked out carriers of CMV plus the relevant HLA. CMV-specific HLA-C-restricted TCR beta clonotypes dominated the ex vivo response.

As concerns this clonotype: Its target is not known.

Trimming took 4 bases from V and 0 from J, leaving 13 bases between them. The CDR3 consists of 16 residues. From the reads, TCRdb called clonotypes with MiXCR, one entry per CDR3 protein. This sample has 450,000 to 600,000 distinct CDR3 sequences, with around a third found just once. The specimen was cultured PBMCs, collected from culture after CMV antigen stimulation. The chain has TRBV23-1 and TRBJ2-1; TRBD2 is a possible D gene (5 bases). TRBV23-1 is identified as an open reading frame with a role that is uncertain. The TCR sequence derives from a human donor in good health (CMV status not recorded). Some clones in this sample may be carry-over from other donors' samples. The chain's CDR3 is CASSLHLAYSYNEQFF. Written as DNA, the CDR3 is TGCGCCAGCAGTCTCCACCTAGCATACTCCTACAATGAGCAGTTCTTC.